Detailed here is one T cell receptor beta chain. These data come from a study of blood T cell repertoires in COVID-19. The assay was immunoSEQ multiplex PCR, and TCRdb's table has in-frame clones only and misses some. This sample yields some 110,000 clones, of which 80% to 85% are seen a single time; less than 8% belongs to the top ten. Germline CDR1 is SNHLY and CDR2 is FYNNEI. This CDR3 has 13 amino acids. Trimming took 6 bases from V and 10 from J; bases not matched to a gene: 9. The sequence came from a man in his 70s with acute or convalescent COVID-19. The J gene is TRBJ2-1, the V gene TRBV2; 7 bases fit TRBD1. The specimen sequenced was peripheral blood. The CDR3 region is CASRARTGSEQFF. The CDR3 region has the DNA TGTGCCAGCAGAGCTAGGACAGGAAGCGAGCAGTTCTTC.